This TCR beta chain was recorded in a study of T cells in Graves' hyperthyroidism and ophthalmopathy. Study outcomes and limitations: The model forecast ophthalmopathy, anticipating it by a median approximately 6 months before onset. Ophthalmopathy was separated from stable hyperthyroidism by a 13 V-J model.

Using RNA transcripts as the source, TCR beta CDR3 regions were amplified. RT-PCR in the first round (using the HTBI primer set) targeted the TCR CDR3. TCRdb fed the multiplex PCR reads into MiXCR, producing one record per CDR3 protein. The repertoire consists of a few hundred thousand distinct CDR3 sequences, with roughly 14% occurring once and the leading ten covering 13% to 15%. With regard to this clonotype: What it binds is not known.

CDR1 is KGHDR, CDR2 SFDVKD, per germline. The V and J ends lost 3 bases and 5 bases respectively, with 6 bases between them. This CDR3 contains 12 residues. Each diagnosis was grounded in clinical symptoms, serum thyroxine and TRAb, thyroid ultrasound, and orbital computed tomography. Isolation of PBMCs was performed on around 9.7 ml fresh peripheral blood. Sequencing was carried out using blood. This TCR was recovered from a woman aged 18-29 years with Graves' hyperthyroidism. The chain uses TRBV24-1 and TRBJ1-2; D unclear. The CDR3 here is CATSDAGYGYTF. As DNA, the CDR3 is TGTGCCACCAGTGATGCGGGTTATGGCTACACCTTC.